This T cell receptor beta chain was captured in a study of blood T cell repertoires in COVID-19. Study information: Samples came from the United States, Italy and Spain, spanning acute and convalescent COVID-19.

Generated by immunoSEQ multiplex PCR, the TCRdb table keeps only in-frame clones and is missing some. Found here are fewer than 250,000 clones, roughly 86% of them singletons; the top ten hold approximately 2.1%. The CDR3 has 14 residues. Germline loops: CDR1 SNHLY, CDR2 FYNNEI. Germline trimming cut 6 bases from V and 4 bases from J; bases unmatched to any gene: 4. Assignment of participants to cohorts was predicated upon participant-reported clinical history. Sequencing input: PBMCs or T cells enriched from blood (not recorded which). The sequence was obtained from a woman aged 45-59 years who had recovered from COVID-19. The rearrangement joins TRBV2 to TRBJ2-3; 10 bases map to TRBD1. The CDR3 nucleotides read TGTGCCAGCAGGACCGGGACAGGGGCAGATACGCAGTATTTT. This encodes CASRTGTGADTQYF.